This TCR beta chain was found in a study of blood T cell repertoires in COVID-19 (dated by TCRdb to the early 2020s). A note on the overall study: Samples from collaborators originated in the United States, Italy and Spain and spanned both the acute and convalescent phases of COVID-19. The samples were drawn from the first 160 participants of the ongoing ImmuneRACE study and from over 950 subjects provided by 6 global collaborators. The repertoires were released in a freely available public database meant as a resource for research on the immune response to SARS-CoV-2. A de-identified subject ID, COVID-19 status, age in years and sex were almost always included in the sample metadata. The material from the prospective study consisted of cDNA or gDNA derived from T cells, B-cell-depleted T cells, or PBMCs. HLA class I and class II types, where available, came from metadata supplied by the sample provider rather than from assay-based typing. Deeply sampled blood TCRbeta repertoires from subjects exposed to, actively infected with, or recovered from COVID-19 were included in the dataset.

TCRbeta CDR3 regions were amplified from genomic DNA by means of the immunoSEQ Assay, a bias-controlled multiplex PCR. For the original study's pipeline: The number of nucleated cells in each sample was estimated by amplification of reference gene primers within the assay. To quantify the absolute abundance of each unique TCRbeta CDR3 rearrangement, sequence reads were collapsed and filtered. For each sample, productive Simpson clonality was calculated by taking the square root of Simpson's diversity index across productive rearrangements. This immuneACCESS table, as held by TCRdb, lists in-frame sequences with V and J called but not all clones. Of the missing ones, under half trace to an unresolved V gene in checked studies; the others have no known cause. The DNA gave D and trimming, while V, J and clone size come from that table. The sample table holds 100,000 or so clones, of which roughly 89% were seen once. The top ten clonotypes cover 5% to 7% of the sample.

Each collaborating institution followed its own protocols to collect whole blood in K2EDTA tubes. For TCRbeta analysis, collaborators shipped samples in one of three forms: frozen whole blood, isolated PBMCs, or DNA extracted from either of those sample types. Paper-wide results and their limitations: Clinical and demographic metadata were provided uncurated, with the amount varying by source and participant.

As concerns this clone: Its antigen is still unknown. No quality values exist for individual bases; no much larger clone is one base distant.

The sequencing input was peripheral blood. This sequence was found in a man aged 65-85 years with acute or convalescent COVID-19.

The CDR3 here reads CASSLLASGSGAYEQYF. The nucleotide sequence is given as TGTGCCAGCAGTTTATTGGCTAGCGGGAGTGGGGCATACGAGCAGTACTTC. This chain joins TRBV27 to TRBJ2-7, with 10 junctional bases fitting TRBD2. CDR1 and CDR2, looked up from the germline V gene (reference sequence), are MNHEY and SMNVEV. V trim: 1 base; J trim: 4 bases; unmatched bases: 10. Spanning cysteine to phenylalanine, the CDR3 consists of 17 amino acids. Left in the record is the CDR3 DNA by itself, 51 bases read in frame from the first base.